The source of this T cell receptor beta chain is a study of vaccination effects on CD4 cells after COVID-19. CD4+ T cells specific for antigen were expanded with viral peptide pools by the ViraFEST assay before sequencing. The culture ran for 9 to 11 days, and then CD4+ T cells were isolated. According to the study, vaccine recipients showed no prior SARS-CoV-2 infection and negative nucleocapsid antibodies. Each well held some 2 million PBMC cultured with about 9.1 ug/ml peptides and about 10 IU/ml IL-2. On both days 3 and 7, half of the culture medium was replaced with IL-2 medium. Concerning this clone itself: Its antigen remains unidentified.

Here immunoSEQ multiplex PCR was the method, and the copy in TCRdb shows in-frame clones only, minus some. The sample shows tens of thousands of clones, roughly 76% of them seen only once. The CDR3 extends over 14 amino acids. V was trimmed by 1 base and J by 7 bases, leaving 11 bases between them. The germline gives CDR1 LGHNT, CDR2 FRNRAP. The receptor was derived from a human donor who received a COVID-19 vaccine. The rearrangement joins TRBV12-5 to TRBJ1-5; D is perhaps TRBD1 (5 bases). Sequences were derived from CD4+ T cells from PBMCs cultured with HCoV-NL63 spike peptides, sampled before COVID-19 vaccination. This CDR3 reads CASGLEVRGQPQHF. The CDR3 region has the DNA TGTGCTAGTGGTTTGGAGGTTAGGGGACAGCCCCAGCATTTT. Filled out from reference TRBV12-5 and TRBJ1-5, the complete variable domain reads DARVTQTPRHKVTEMGQEVTMRCQPILGHNTVFWYRQTMMQGLELLAYFRNRAPLDDSGMPKDRFSAEMPDATLATLKIQPSEPRDSAVYFCASGLEVRGQPQHFGDGTRLSIL.